A single sample is the source of the 12 T cell receptor beta chains below, sequenced in a study of T cells in Graves' hyperthyroidism and ophthalmopathy. Using RNA transcripts as the source, TCR beta CDR3 regions were amplified. The HTBI primer set drove a first-round RT-PCR of the TCR CDR3. MiXCR, run by TCRdb on the multiplex PCR reads, gives a single entry per CDR3 protein. The table lists more than 550,000 distinct CDR3 sequences, roughly a sixth of them singletons, with around 15% in the top ten. The sequenced sample consisted of blood. Receptors were obtained from a man aged 45 to 65 with Graves' hyperthyroidism.

This clonotype was detected ten times or more. The chain carries TRBV10-3 and TRBJ2-5, with D possibly matching TRBD2 (5 bases). The germline CDR1 and CDR2 sequences are ENHRY and SYGVKD. Trimming shortened V by 4 bases and J by 0 bases, and 6 bases separated the two germline ends. CDR3 length equals 13 residues. DNA of the CDR3: TGTGCCATCAGTGCGGGAAACCAAGAGACCCAGTACTTC. Translated, it gives CAISAGNQETQYF.

This clonotype has ten or more counts. V is TRBV29-1 and J is TRBJ2-5; no clear D. In germline, CDR1 is SQVTM, CDR2 ANQGSEA. V dropped 4 bases and J dropped 4 bases, with 4 bases sitting between them. The CDR3 extends over 10 amino acids. The CDR3 reads CSVARETQYF. The CDR3 DNA reads as TGCAGCGTTGCCAGAGAGACCCAGTACTTC.

The sample holds many counts of this clonotype. This chain links TRBV27 with TRBJ2-7, with D unresolved. The CDR3 has 15 residues. Per the germline V gene, CDR1 is MNHEY and CDR2 is SMNVEV (reference sequence). Trimming cost V 5 bases and J 0 bases, with 14 bases left between them. The CDR3 nucleotides read TGTGCCAGCAGTCCGCGACCTACGAGCTCCTACGAGCAGTACTTC. It specifies CASSPRPTSSYEQYF.

The chain employs TRBV7-9 and TRBJ2-3; TRBD2 agrees at 7 bases. Germline V lookup: CDR1 SEHNR, CDR2 FQNEAQ (reference sequence). There are 16 residues in the CDR3. Trimming at V came to 0 bases and at J to 4 bases, leaving 7 bases not matched to a gene. The CDR3 sequence is CASSLALGGSSDTQYF. CDR3 nucleotide sequence: TGTGCCAGCAGCTTAGCGCTCGGGGGGTCTTCAGATACGCAGTATTTT.

The J gene is TRBJ2-7, the V gene TRBV6-2 or TRBV6-3, with 11 bases that match TRBD2. This CDR3 has 13 residues. The germline CDR1 and CDR2 sequences are MNHEY and SVGEGT. V lost 6 bases, J lost 6 bases, and 4 bases stayed unmatched. Written as DNA, the CDR3 is TGTGCCAGCAGACTGACTAGCGGGATCGAGCAGTACTTC. This encodes CASRLTSGIEQYF.

This chain joins TRBV7-9 and TRBJ1-4; a possible D gene is TRBD1 (6 bases). Trimming removed 3 bases from V and 14 bases from J, with 13 bases in between. Germline V gene lookup returns CDR1 SEHNR and CDR2 FQNEAQ (reference sequence). The CDR3 loop spans 12 amino acids. The CDR3 sequence: CASSFSGGRLFF. CDR3 nucleotide sequence: TGTGCCAGCAGCTTCAGTGGGGGCCGCCTGTTTTTT.

This clonotype has more than one count but fewer than ten. This rearrangement joins TRBV18 to TRBJ1-6, with TRBD1 identical over 7 bases. This CDR3 has 14 residues. The germline gives CDR1 KGHSH, CDR2 LQKENI. V trimming: 3 bases; J trimming: 7 bases; junction bases outside the gene matches: 3. CDR3 sequence: CASSPSGGNSPLHF. CDR3 sequence (DNA): TGTGCCAGCTCACCTTCAGGGGGGAATTCACCCCTCCACTTT.

This clonotype was seen a handful of times. The chain couples TRBV12-3 or TRBV12-4 to TRBJ2-7; no firm D call. This CDR3 has 13 residues. Trimming took off 3 bases at V and 3 bases at J, with 9 bases between the two ends. The CDR3 is CASSLEAVYEQYF. CDR3 coding DNA: TGTGCCAGCAGTTTGGAAGCAGTCTACGAGCAGTACTTC.

This clonotype has just a few counts. This chain links TRBV7-2 with TRBJ2-7, with a possible D match to TRBD2 (5 bases). Trimming stripped 5 bases from V and 2 bases from J, with 13 bases between. This CDR3 has 14 amino acids. Germline V gene sequence: CDR1 SGHTA, CDR2 FQGNSA. The CDR3 sequence: CASSPRLHTYEQYF. The CDR3 coding sequence is TGTGCCAGCAGCCCCCGACTACACACCTACGAGCAGTACTTC.

The chain carries TRBV27 and TRBJ1-1, with D possibly matching TRBD1 (6 bases). Trimming pared 0 bases from V and 0 bases from J, leaving 14 bases between. In germline, CDR1 is MNHEY, CDR2 SMNVEV (reference sequence). The CDR3 totals 17 residues. This chain's CDR3 is CASSLSGTRFMNTEAFF. DNA for the CDR3: TGTGCCAGCAGTTTATCTGGGACAAGATTTATGAACACTGAAGCTTTCTTT.

The chain carries TRBV10-3 and TRBJ2-5, with TRBD2 identical over 7 bases. The CDR3 spans 15 residues. Trimming cost V 0 bases and J 4 bases; bases outside gene matches: 5. CDR1 ENHRY and CDR2 SYGVKD come from the germline V gene. CDR3 sequence: CAISESEGGPETQYF. In DNA, the CDR3 is TGTGCCATCAGTGAGTCGGAGGGAGGGCCAGAGACCCAGTACTTC.

V is TRBV5-6 and J is TRBJ1-1; D possibly corresponds to TRBD1 (5 bases). The V end was cut by 0 bases, the J end by 6 bases, with 12 bases between. CDR3 length equals 14 residues. Germline CDR1 and CDR2: SGHDT and YYEEEE. Here the CDR3 DNA reads TGTGCCAGCAGCTTGGGTGGCCCGGGGGCTGAAGCTTTCTTT. Translating it yields CASSLGGPGAEAFF.